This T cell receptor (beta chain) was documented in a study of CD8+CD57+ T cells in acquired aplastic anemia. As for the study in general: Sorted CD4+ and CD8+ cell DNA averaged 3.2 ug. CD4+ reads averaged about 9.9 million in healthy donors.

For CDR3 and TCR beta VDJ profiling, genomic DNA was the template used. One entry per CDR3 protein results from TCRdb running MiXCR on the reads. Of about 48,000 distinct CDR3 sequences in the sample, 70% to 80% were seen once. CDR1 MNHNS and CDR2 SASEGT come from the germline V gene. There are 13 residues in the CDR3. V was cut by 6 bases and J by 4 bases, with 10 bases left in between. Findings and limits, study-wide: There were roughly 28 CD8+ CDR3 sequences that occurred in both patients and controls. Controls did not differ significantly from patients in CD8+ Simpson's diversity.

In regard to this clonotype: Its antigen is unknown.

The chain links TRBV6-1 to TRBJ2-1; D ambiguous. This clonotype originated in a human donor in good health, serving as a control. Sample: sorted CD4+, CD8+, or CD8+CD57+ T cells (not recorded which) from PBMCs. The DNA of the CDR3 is TGTGCCAGCAGCGAACATACATACAATGAGCAGTTCTTC. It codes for CASSEHTYNEQFF.